Below, 8 T cell receptor beta chains from the same sample are listed, as sequenced in a study of blood T cell repertoires in COVID-19. TCRdb's copy holds only in-frame clones and misses some; the assay was immunoSEQ multiplex PCR. The sample shows some 270,000 clones, approximately 88% of them seen only once. The sequencing sample was made of PBMCs or T cells enriched from blood (not recorded which). The receptor set was obtained from a woman in her thirties or forties who had been exposed to COVID-19.

The chain carries TRBV6-6 and TRBJ2-3; 7 positions agree with TRBD2. The ends lost 8 bases at V and 1 base at J; junction bases unmatched: 3. This CDR3 has 13 amino acids. Germline V CDR1 and CDR2: MNHNY, SVGAGI (reference sequence). CDR3 protein: CASCSGGTDTQYF. The DNA of the CDR3 is TGTGCCAGCTGCAGCGGGGGCACAGATACGCAGTATTTT.

The chain joins TRBV18 to TRBJ2-5; TRBD1 agrees at 9 bases. The CDR3 is 14 residues long. V shed 6 bases and J 2 bases; nucleotides not matched to a gene: 4. Germline V gene data show CDR1 as KGHSH and CDR2 as LQKENI. The CDR3, as DNA: TGTGCCAGCTCCCGCGACAGGGGGCAAGAGACCCAGTACTTC. It codes for CASSRDRGQETQYF.

The V gene is TRBV9, the J gene TRBJ1-3, with D unclear. The CDR3 has 17 residues. Looked up from germline, CDR1 is SGDLS and CDR2 is YYNGEE. Trimming left V 0 bases short and J 5 bases short, with 18 bases between. CDR3 DNA sequence: TGTGCCAGCAGCGTAGCTACAGTAACCTCTGTTCGAAACACCATATATTTT. Protein: CASSVATVTSVRNTIYF.

This clone was counted a few times. J is TRBJ2-2 and V is TRBV5-1; 7 nucleotides match TRBD1. The V gene's germline CDR1 is SGHRS and CDR2 YFSETQ. V shed 2 bases and J 6 bases; nucleotides not matched to a gene: 7. This CDR3 comprises 15 residues. Written as DNA, the CDR3 is TGCGCCAGCAGCTTTGACACAGGGGACGCCGGGGAGCTGTTTTTT. Protein: CASSFDTGDAGELFF.

The chain is built from TRBV19 and TRBJ2-5, with a tentative D call TRBD1 (5 bases). The CDR3 has 15 residues. Germline V CDR1 and CDR2: LNHDA, SQIVND (reference sequence). Trimming pared 6 bases from V and 4 bases from J, leaving 18 bases between. This CDR3 reads CASSAITGGVETQYF. CDR3 DNA sequence: TGTGCCAGTAGCGCTATCACAGGCGGAGTAGAGACCCAGTACTTC.

The CDR3 loop reads CASSLAGASADNEQFF. The CDR3 region has the DNA TGTGCCAGCAGCTTGGCCGGCGCTAGCGCTGACAATGAGCAGTTCTTC. This chain links TRBV5-4 with TRBJ2-1; possible D gene TRBD2, 6 bases. Germline V gene data show CDR1 as SGHNT and CDR2 as YYREEE (reference sequence). This CDR3 comprises 16 residues. Trimming removed 0 bases from V and 5 bases from J, with 15 bases in between.

The chain uses TRBV19 and TRBJ2-7; the D gene is possibly TRBD1 (7 bases). The germline V and J ends were trimmed by 10 bases and 7 bases, with 14 bases remaining between them. The CDR3 runs to 11 residues. From germline, CDR1 is LNHDA and CDR2 SQIVND (reference sequence). The CDR3 region is CATSAGGEQYV. The CDR3 DNA reads TGTGCCACTAGCGCAGGGGGGGAGCAGTACGTC.

The rearrangement joins TRBV18 to TRBJ1-6; D not resolved. V lost 3 bases to trimming and J lost 11 bases, with 11 bases between them. Germline V CDR1 and CDR2: KGHSH, LQKENI. The CDR3 is 13 amino acids. The CDR3, as DNA: TGTGCCAGCTCACCGGCGGGGAAAGCACCCCTCCACTTT. Translating gives CASSPAGKAPLHF.